The 27 T cell receptor beta chains below all came from one sample that was sequenced in a study of regulatory T cells in long-lasting Graves disease. As for time point: persistent/refractory GD, antithyroid drugs over 5 years with positive TRAb. TCR sequences were obtained from RNA taken from PBMCs. Building the TCR beta libraries relied on iRepertoire HTBI primers, and CDR3 regions underwent Arm-PCR. TCRdb itself ran the multiplex PCR reads through MiXCR, one entry per CDR3 protein. The table includes 500,000 to 800,000 distinct CDR3 sequences, about 32% detected once. The specimen comprised peripheral blood mononuclear cells (PBMCs), sampled when the disease was refractory, from a patient treated with antithyroid drugs. The receptors shown here come from a female donor with Graves disease.

This clonotype was picked up many times. The chain employs TRBV10-1 and TRBJ1-2; D possibly corresponds to TRBD1 (6 bases). CDR3 length: 17 residues. Germline loops: CDR1 WNHNN, CDR2 SYGVQD (reference sequence). The V end was cut by 4 bases, the J end by 2 bases, with 20 bases between. The DNA of the CDR3 is TGCGCCAGCAGTGGACGGCGGTCCGCGGACAGCAACTATGGCTACACCTTC. Amino acid sequence: CASSGRRSADSNYGYTF.

The genes are TRBV10-2 and TRBJ1-5; 8 nucleotides align to TRBD1. V lost 6 bases and J lost 2; bases outside the gene matches: 9. Germline V lookup: CDR1 WSHSY, CDR2 SAAADI. The CDR3 length is 16 residues. Written as DNA, the CDR3 is TGCGCCAGCAGGATCGGACAGGGCATGGGCAATCAGCCCCAGCATTTT. Encoded protein: CASRIGQGMGNQPQHF.

The chain carries TRBV5-4 and TRBJ1-3; D is unresolved. V lost 2 bases and J lost 0, with 12 bases in between. The CDR3 is 16 amino acids. Germline V gives CDR1 SGHNT, CDR2 YYREEE (reference sequence). The CDR3 loop is CASSLSTRASGNTIYF. The CDR3 region has the DNA TGTGCCAGCAGCTTAAGCACACGGGCCTCTGGAAACACCATATATTTT.

This sequence joins TRBV30 and TRBJ2-5, with a tentative D call TRBD2 (5 bases). Germline CDR1 reads GTSNPN; CDR2 reads SVGIG (reference sequence). Trimming pared 4 bases from V and 0 bases from J, leaving 12 bases between. This CDR3 has 14 residues. The CDR3 loop reads CAWTGLAYQETQYF. Written as DNA, the CDR3 is TGTGCCTGGACTGGTTTAGCGTACCAAGAGACCCAGTACTTC.

This clonotype appeared a few times. The chain carries TRBV15 and TRBJ1-3; tentative D call: TRBD1 (5 bases). CDR1 and CDR2 from the germline V gene are LNHNV and YYDKDF (reference sequence). Trimming left V 1 base short and J 6 bases short, with 13 bases between. This CDR3 comprises 15 residues. CDR3 bases: TGTGCCACCAGCAGAGCGAGGGGTAAAGAAAACACCATATATTTT. Its translation: CATSRARGKENTIYF.

This clonotype turned up a few times. The gene calls are TRBV27 and TRBJ1-1; 7 nucleotides align to TRBD1. The CDR3 has 14 amino acids. In germline, CDR1 is MNHEY, CDR2 SMNVEV (reference sequence). J gave up 4 bases and V 5 bases, and 7 bases lay outside the gene matches. Written as DNA, the CDR3 is TGTGCCAGCAGTAAAAGACAGGGTGGCACTGAAGCTTTCTTT. It specifies CASSKRQGGTEAFF.

There are a few counts of this clonotype. The V and J genes are TRBV7-9 and TRBJ1-2; 7 nucleotides match TRBD1. V dropped 4 bases and J dropped 5; count of bases not matched to a gene: 4. CDR1 is SEHNR, CDR2 FQNEAQ, per germline (reference sequence). The CDR3 is 13 amino acids. The CDR3 reads CASSSQTGYGYTF. The CDR3 DNA is TGTGCCAGCAGCTCGCAGACAGGGTATGGCTACACCTTC. Variable domain in full (rest from reference TRBV7-9 and TRBJ1-2): DTGVSQNPRHKITKRGQNVTFRCDPISEHNRLYWYRQTLGQGPEFLTYFQNEAQLEKSRLLSDRFSAERPKGSFSTLEIQRTEQGDSAMYLCASSSQTGYGYTFGSGTRLTVV.

CDR3 in amino acids: CASSERSGRSYEQYF. The CDR3 DNA is TGTGCCAGCAGTGAACGTAGCGGGAGATCCTACGAGCAGTACTTC. The chain combines TRBV6-1 with TRBJ2-7; 9 bases line up with TRBD2. The CDR3 consists of 15 residues. V gave up 2 bases and J gave up 1 base; unmatched junction bases: 3. In germline, CDR1 is MNHNS, CDR2 SASEGT.

The chain has TRBV12-3 or TRBV12-4 and TRBJ2-2; D may be TRBD1 or TRBD2 (6 bases each). The CDR3 sequence is 14 residues long. The V gene lost 6 bases and the J gene lost 5 bases, with 13 bases spanning the gap. Here the CDR3 DNA reads TGTGCCAGCAGCCCACGGGGGCTTACCGGGGAGCTGTTTTTT. Its translation is CASSPRGLTGELFF.

This chain links TRBV15 with TRBJ2-7; D gene uncertain. V was cut by 4 bases and J by 2 bases, with 12 bases left in between. Germline V gene data show CDR1 as LNHNV and CDR2 as YYDKDF (reference sequence). This CDR3 region has 14 residues. CDR3 amino acids: CATSTRHNTYEQYF. CDR3 nucleotides: TGTGCCACCAGCACCCGACACAATACCTACGAGCAGTACTTC.

The V and J genes are TRBV7-3 and TRBJ1-1; D is possibly TRBD1 (5 bases). The V end was cut by 1 base, the J end by 4 bases, with 22 bases between. The CDR3 runs 18 residues. Germline assignment: CDR1 SGHTA and CDR2 FQGTGA. The CDR3 protein is CASSLRGFMAGIGTEAFF. The CDR3 bases are TGTGCCAGCAGCTTAAGGGGGTTCATGGCAGGAATAGGCACTGAAGCTTTCTTT.

This clonotype has more than one count but fewer than ten. The chain uses TRBV30 and TRBJ2-5; no clear D gene. Germline CDR1 reads GTSNPN; CDR2 reads SVGIG (reference sequence). The CDR3 has 11 amino acids. V lost 3 bases to trimming and J lost 3 bases, with 5 bases between them. In nucleotides, the CDR3 is TGTGCCTGGAGCTGGGAAGAGACCCAGTACTTC. This gives the protein CAWSWEETQYF.

Ten or more counts support this clonotype. The chain joins TRBV12-3 or TRBV12-4 to TRBJ2-7; no firm D call. This CDR3 is built from 12 residues. V dropped 3 bases and J dropped 6 bases, with 9 bases sitting between them. The CDR3 loop reads CASSFEWAEQYF. The DNA for the CDR3 is TGTGCCAGCAGTTTTGAGTGGGCCGAGCAGTACTTC.

As regards this clonotype: A read error may explain this, as a much larger clone is one base away. The rearrangement uses TRBV28 and TRBJ1-2; D uncertain. This CDR3 has 12 amino acids. The V gene's germline CDR1 is MDHEN and CDR2 SYDVKM. CDR3 sequence reads: CTSSFGIYGYTF. CDR3 coding DNA: TGTACCAGCAGTTTTGGTATTTATGGCTACACCTTC.

For this clonotype: This clone may be a read error of a much larger clone one base away. Because it lacks the conserved phenylalanine or tryptophan at the end, this CDR3 is likely a read error. V and J are TRBV2 and TRBJ1-2; 8 positions match TRBD1. CDR1 is SNHLY, CDR2 FYNNEI, per germline. This CDR3 has 13 residues. Trimming removed 9 bases from V and 5 bases from J; junction bases left unmatched: 8. The CDR3 coding sequence is TGTGCCAGGATGGGGCAGGGGGCTTATGGCTACACCCTC. It is translated as CARMGQGAYGYTL.

This chain links TRBV6-1 with TRBJ2-2, with 16 bases fitting TRBD2. Germline CDR1 is MNHNS and CDR2 is SASEGT. Unmatched junction bases numbered 5, after V lost 6 bases and J lost 7 bases. This CDR3 region has 16 residues. The CDR3 region has the DNA TGTGCCAGCAGGGGACTAGCGGGAGGGCCTTTCGGGGAGCTGTTTTTT. Amino acids: CASRGLAGGPFGELFF.

This clonotype was counted at least ten times. V is TRBV28 and J is TRBJ1-6; possibly TRBD1 for D (6 bases). Germline CDR1 and CDR2: MDHEN and SYDVKM. The length of the CDR3 is 14 residues. Deletions cut 7 bases from V and 7 bases from J, with 14 bases between. CDR3: CASIRDIPNSPLHF. In nucleotides, the CDR3 is TGTGCCAGCATCCGGGACATCCCAAATTCACCCCTCCACTTT.

This clonotype came up many times. The chain links TRBV28 to TRBJ2-7; 9 nucleotides line up with TRBD2. J gave up 3 bases and V 5 bases, and 11 bases lay outside the gene matches. The CDR3 runs to 16 residues. Germline V gene data show CDR1 as MDHEN and CDR2 as SYDVKM. CDR3 in amino acids: CASSTPGREGRYEQYF. CDR3 bases: TGTGCCAGCAGTACCCCCGGGCGGGAGGGCCGCTACGAGCAGTACTTC.

The rearrangement joins TRBV27 to TRBJ1-3; no clear D gene. V gave up 6 bases and J gave up 0 bases, with 9 bases separating them. CDR3 length: 14 amino acids. Germline CDR1 is MNHEY and CDR2 is SMNVEV (reference sequence). The CDR3 nucleotides are TGTGCCAGCAGGCTAGTTGGCTCTGGAAACACCATATATTTT. Translating it yields CASRLVGSGNTIYF.

V and J are TRBV5-1 and TRBJ2-2; perhaps TRBD2 as D (6 bases). The V end was cut by 5 bases, the J end by 4 bases, with 15 bases between. This CDR3 comprises 15 residues. Germline values: CDR1 SGHRS, CDR2 YFSETQ. The CDR3: CASRTPEGRTGELFF. The CDR3 region has the DNA TGCGCCAGCAGAACCCCGGAGGGGCGCACCGGGGAGCTGTTTTTT.

The table lists this clonotype with many counts. The gene calls are TRBV10-1 and TRBJ1-1; TRBD1 agrees at 7 bases. The germline V gene has CDR1 WNHNN and CDR2 SYGVQD (reference sequence). The CDR3 runs 15 residues. Losses at the gene ends were 6 bases for V and 0 bases for J; bases not matched to a gene: 7. CDR3 amino acids: CASSRRDSLNTEAFF. CDR3 DNA sequence: TGCGCCAGCAGCAGGAGGGACAGCCTGAACACTGAAGCTTTCTTT.

This clonotype was counted a single time. The V gene is TRBV29-1, the J gene TRBJ1-2, with D possibly matching TRBD1 (5 bases). The germline CDR1 and CDR2 sequences are SQVTM and ANQGSEA. With 7 bases removed from V and 3 bases from J, the gap between germline ends came to 21 bases. This CDR3 is built from 15 residues. DNA for the CDR3: TGCAGCGACTTAAGACAGTCTCAGCTCTACTATGGCTACACCTTC. Its protein product is CSDLRQSQLYYGYTF.

The chain uses TRBV29-1 and TRBJ1-2; 9 positions agree with TRBD1. This CDR3 region has 14 residues. Germline CDR1 reads SQVTM; CDR2 reads ANQGSEA. The ends lost 1 base at V and 7 bases at J; junction bases unmatched: 7. The CDR3 nucleotides read TGCAGCGTTGAAGGGAGGGACAGGGTTGGTGGCTACACCTTC. As protein: CSVEGRDRVGGYTF.

V usage is TRBV14 and J usage is TRBJ1-1, with 7 positions matching TRBD1. Germline V lookup: CDR1 SGHDN, CDR2 FVKESK. The CDR3 is 15 residues long. The junction had 2 bases not matched to a gene; V was cut back by 1 base and J by 0 bases. The CDR3 sequence: CASSQVGTVNTEAFF. The CDR3 nucleotides read TGTGCCAGCAGCCAAGTGGGGACAGTGAACACTGAAGCTTTCTTT.

The chain employs TRBV20-1 and TRBJ1-6; 7 nucleotides agree with TRBD1. This CDR3 comprises 14 residues. With V trimmed by 3 bases and J by 10 bases, 9 bases remained unmatched. Germline V gives CDR1 DFQATT, CDR2 SNEGSKA (reference sequence). Here the CDR3 reads CSASQGGAGSPLHF. In DNA, the CDR3 is TGCAGTGCTAGCCAGGGGGGGGCGGGATCACCCCTCCACTTT.

This clonotype was detected only a few times. The CDR3 region is CASSEEGGEQYF. DNA of the CDR3: TGTGCCAGCAGTGAGGAAGGGGGCGAGCAGTACTTC. The chain carries TRBV6-1 and TRBJ2-7; the D gene is possibly TRBD1 (6 bases). Trimming took off 3 bases at V and 6 bases at J, with 9 bases between the two ends. Germline V gene data show CDR1 as MNHNS and CDR2 as SASEGT. This CDR3 is built from 12 residues.

V and J are TRBV6-1 and TRBJ1-2; D is possibly TRBD1 (5 bases). Trimming pared 9 bases from V and 8 bases from J, leaving 13 bases between. Germline V CDR1 and CDR2: MNHNS, SASEGT. This CDR3 is built from 11 residues. The chain's CDR3 is CASKGVLGYTF. The DNA for the CDR3 is TGTGCCAGTAAAGGGGTGCTCGGCTACACCTTC.